Included here is one TCR beta chain sequence, with context. What it recognizes is unknown. Produced via immunoSEQ multiplex PCR; TCRdb's table is partial and in-frame only. The table lists about 32,000 clones, about 95% of them singletons. The data belong to a study of circulating and synovial CD4+ cells in juvenile arthritis. The germline CDR1 and CDR2 sequences are LNHNV and YYDKDF (reference sequence). The CDR3 is made up of 14 amino acids. Trimming left V 1 base short and J 2 bases short, with 9 bases between. Study-wide points: Overlap with synovium rose as more T cells were sequenced. CPL and bulk CD4 samples differed at least tenfold in T cell genomes. Bulk blood CD4 repertoires were more diverse than these. Traditional Vbeta family usage analysis missed the pathogenic-like versus bulk difference.

The origin of this receptor is a human donor with juvenile idiopathic arthritis. Sequenced input: CD4+ T cells from blood. The chain combines TRBV15 with TRBJ2-7; possible D gene TRBD1, 6 bases. CDR3 bases: TGTGCCACCAGCAGAGGGACAGAGACCTACGAGCAGTACTTC. Its translation is CATSRGTETYEQYF.